A selection of T cell receptor beta chains follows, all from one sample in a study of human T cells and chemical hapten exposure. TCRdb passed the RACE reads through MiXCR, listing each CDR3 protein once. Of under 300,000 distinct CDR3 sequences detected, 7.5% to 9% appear once; the ten largest clones hold around 2.5%. Specimen: whole blood, collected in connection with sensitization to the hapten diphenylcyclopropenone (DPC). These receptors all come from a woman in her thirties or forties with alopecia areata. Some clones in this sample may be carry-over from other donors' samples. Each CDR3 is given with its conserved first and last residue. A D gene is named only where the DNA matches it firmly. Size tells how often a clone was seen (once, few, many) or the class of an expanded clone, and some rows leave it out.

CDR3 DNA	CDR3 protein	D gene	V gene	J gene	clone size
TGCGCCAGCAGCCAAGACGGGACAGGGGATTTCAGGAATGAGCAGTTCTTC	CASSQDGTGDFRNEQFF	TRBD1	TRBV4-1	TRBJ2-1	few
TGTGCCAGCAGTTCAACCGGGACAGGGAACCACAATGAGCAGTTCTTC	CASSSTGTGNHNEQFF	TRBD1	TRBV7-2	TRBJ2-1	.
TGCAGCGCAAGAAGTACAGGAATCTACGAGCAGTACTTC	CSARSTGIYEQYF	.	TRBV29-1	TRBJ2-7	many
TGTGCCAGCAGACGCCGGGGGGGGTACAATGAGCAGTTCTTC	CASRRRGGYNEQFF	TRBD2	TRBV6-5	TRBJ2-1	.
TGTGCCAGCAGCTTAACAGGGGACGTGGATGGCTACACCTTC	CASSLTGDVDGYTF	TRBD1	TRBV28	TRBJ1-2	few
TGTGCCAGCAGTTCCCATGGGGCCGGGGGCGAAGAAGCTTTCTTT	CASSSHGAGGEEAFF	.	TRBV12-3/TRBV12-4	TRBJ1-1	.
TGTGCCAGCAGCGGACAGGGGAGGGAGACTGAAGCTTTCTTT	CASSGQGRETEAFF	TRBD1	TRBV5-4	TRBJ1-1	few
TGTGCCAGTCGGGACGCTAATCGTCCTAATGAAAAACTGTTTTTT	CASRDANRPNEKLFF	.	TRBV19	TRBJ1-4	.
TGTGCCAGCAGACGACTAGTCAAAGAGACCCAGTACTTC	CASRRLVKETQYF	.	TRBV27	TRBJ2-5	.
TGCAGCGTAACAGGGAATTTAACTAATGAAAAACTGTTTTTT	CSVTGNLTNEKLFF	.	TRBV29-1	TRBJ1-4	few
TGTGCCAGCAGACCAGATTTAAAGGGAGGAACCACAGATACGCAGTATTTT	CASRPDLKGGTTDTQYF	.	TRBV12-3/TRBV12-4	TRBJ2-3	.
TGTGCCAGCAGTCGTATCGCCGGGACAGAAGCCTACGAGCAGTACTTC	CASSRIAGTEAYEQYF	TRBD1	TRBV6-2/TRBV6-3	TRBJ2-7	many
TGTGCCAGCAGCCCAGGGACTACTCTGTACTTC	CASSPGTTLYF	TRBD2	TRBV6-2/TRBV6-3	TRBJ2-7	few
TGTGCCAGCAGTTTTAGACAGGGGGCTGGCTACACCTTC	CASSFRQGAGYTF	TRBD1	TRBV27	TRBJ1-2	few
TGCGCCAGCAGCTTCGATAGCCACACCGGGGAGCTGTTTTTT	CASSFDSHTGELFF	.	TRBV5-1	TRBJ2-2	few
TGCGCCAGCAGCCAAGCTACAGGGGGAAAGCAGTACTTC	CASSQATGGKQYF	TRBD1	TRBV4-1	TRBJ2-7	.
TGTGCCAGCAGTAAAACCCAGGGAGCTAATGAAAAACTGTTTTTT	CASSKTQGANEKLFF	.	TRBV6-5	TRBJ1-4	.
TGCGCCAGCAGCCAAGCGCCGAGGGGACCCTACGAGCAGTACTTC	CASSQAPRGPYEQYF	.	TRBV4-3	TRBJ2-7	.
TGTGCCAGCAGCCGGGAGGGGGACGAGCAGTACTTC	CASSREGDEQYF	TRBD2	TRBV28	TRBJ2-7	.
TGTGCCAGCAGCCCCCCGGGGTGGGCCGGGGAGCTGTTTTTT	CASSPPGWAGELFF	.	TRBV7-6	TRBJ2-2	.
TGTGCCAGCAGTTTTAATTTACGGACTAATGGCTACACCTTC	CASSFNLRTNGYTF	.	TRBV28	TRBJ1-2	few
TGTGCCAGCAGCTTAGGTGCGCTCACGAACACCGGGGAGCTGTTTTTT	CASSLGALTNTGELFF	.	TRBV7-9	TRBJ2-2	few
TGCAGCATCTCTAGCGGTAGCACAGATACGCAGTATTTT	CSISSGSTDTQYF	TRBD2	TRBV29-1	TRBJ2-3	.
TGTGCCACGGACAGGGGAAGTACAGATACGCAGTATTTT	CATDRGSTDTQYF	TRBD1	TRBV28	TRBJ2-3	few
TGCAGCGTCACCTCCATAAACACCGGGGAGCTGTTTTTT	CSVTSINTGELFF	.	TRBV29-1	TRBJ2-2	few
TGTGCCAGCAGCCCCGGACAGGGAGAGGCTGGAAACACCATATATTTT	CASSPGQGEAGNTIYF	TRBD1	TRBV7-9	TRBJ1-3	.
TGCAGTGCTAGAGGCCCCACACTAGCGGGAGTCGACAATGAGCAGTTCTTC	CSARGPTLAGVDNEQFF	TRBD2	TRBV20-1	TRBJ2-1	many
TGTGCCAGCAGCCACGCGACAGGGGGCGCGAAGGCTTTCTTT	CASSHATGGAKAFF	TRBD1	TRBV9	TRBJ1-1	.
TGTGCCAGCAGCTCAGGGAACAGGCGGTATGGCTACACCTTC	CASSSGNRRYGYTF	.	TRBV12-3/TRBV12-4	TRBJ1-2	many
TGCAGTGCTAGGTGGTACGAGCAGTACTTC	CSARWYEQYF	.	TRBV20-1	TRBJ2-7	few
TGTGCCAGCAGCCAAACAGCGGGAGTTAGGAACATTCAGTACTTC	CASSQTAGVRNIQYF	TRBD2	TRBV4-2	TRBJ2-4	few
TGTGCCAGCAGTCTCGTCGGCCAAAATAATTCACCCCTCCACTTT	CASSLVGQNNSPLHF	.	TRBV6-2/TRBV6-3	TRBJ1-6	few
TGTGCCAGCAGTGGCGGGAGGGCCGGGAACGAGCAGTACTTC	CASSGGRAGNEQYF	TRBD2	TRBV12-3/TRBV12-4	TRBJ2-7	.
TGTGCCAGCAGGGGAACAGGGAAAGGGGAGACCCAGTACTTC	CASRGTGKGETQYF	.	TRBV7-9	TRBJ2-5	.
TGTGCCAGCGGGGGACTAGCGGGAGGGCCCGGCACCGGGGAGCTGTTTTTT	CASGGLAGGPGTGELFF	TRBD2	TRBV27	TRBJ2-2	.
TGTGCCAGCAGTGGGGCCGGGGGGGTCACTCAGTACTTC	CASSGAGGVTQYF	TRBD2	TRBV6-5	TRBJ2-4	few
TGTGCCAGCCACCGAGCGGGAGTTGGAGATACGCAGTATTTT	CASHRAGVGDTQYF	TRBD2	TRBV6-2/TRBV6-3	TRBJ2-3	many
TGTGCCAGCAGTCCCTGGACTCAGAACACTGAAGCTTTCTTT	CASSPWTQNTEAFF	.	TRBV27	TRBJ1-1	.
TGCAGTGCTCCCAACCCCAGGCGCACAGATACGCAGTATTTT	CSAPNPRRTDTQYF	.	TRBV20-1	TRBJ2-3	.
TGTGCCAGCAGCGTAACGGACCTGAATTCACCCCTCCACTTT	CASSVTDLNSPLHF	.	TRBV9	TRBJ1-6	.
TGTGCCAGCAGTCCAGCCGGGACAGGCTACACCTTC	CASSPAGTGYTF	.	TRBV3-1	TRBJ1-2	.
TGTGCCAGCAGCTTAGGATTGAGGGCCACTACCTACAATGAGCAGTTCTTC	CASSLGLRATTYNEQFF	.	TRBV7-9	TRBJ2-1	few
TGTGCCAGCAGTGAATTGGGATACTCCTACAATGAGCAGTTCTTC	CASSELGYSYNEQFF	.	TRBV6-1	TRBJ2-1	.
TGCAGCCTAGGTCTCACCCTCTACGAGCAGTACTTC	CSLGLTLYEQYF	.	TRBV20-1	TRBJ2-7	.
TGTGCCAGCAGCCTTTCTACGACAGGGAAGAACACTGAAGCTTTCTTT	CASSLSTTGKNTEAFF	TRBD1	TRBV7-3	TRBJ1-1	.
TGTGCCAGCAGCTCGACTAGCGGGAGAAAGACCCAGTACTTC	CASSSTSGRKTQYF	TRBD2	TRBV11-1	TRBJ2-5	few
TGCAGTGCTCTACCACGGACTGAAAAACTGTTTTTT	CSALPRTEKLFF	.	TRBV20-1	TRBJ1-4	.
TGTGCCAGCAGGCTGACAGGGGCCGGGGAGCTGTTTTTT	CASRLTGAGELFF	TRBD1	TRBV12-3/TRBV12-4	TRBJ2-2	many
TGTGCCAGCAGCTCGTACAGGGCCTCGAGCACAGATACGCAGTATTTT	CASSSYRASSTDTQYF	.	TRBV7-2	TRBJ2-3	.
TGTGCCAGCAGTTCTCCTACAGATGGCAGGGGAACCGACGAGCAGTACTTC	CASSSPTDGRGTDEQYF	.	TRBV27	TRBJ2-7	.
TGTGCCAGCAGTCTAGAATCAGGGGGAGGAGGCTACACCTTC	CASSLESGGGGYTF	TRBD1	TRBV6-5	TRBJ1-2	many
TGCAGCGTCGTAAGGGGCGGTGAGCAGTTCTTC	CSVVRGGEQFF	.	TRBV29-1	TRBJ2-1	many
TGTGCCAGCAGCTCCACTAGCGGGAGGGCCTCCTACAATGAGCAGTTCTTC	CASSSTSGRASYNEQFF	TRBD2	TRBV7-6	TRBJ2-1	.
TGCGCCAGCAGCCAGAGGACTAGCGGGATCAGCACAGATACGCAGTATTTT	CASSQRTSGISTDTQYF	TRBD2	TRBV4-1	TRBJ2-3	.
TGTGCCAGCAGCCGACCATCGGCCCCTGATGCAGATACGCAGTATTTT	CASSRPSAPDADTQYF	.	TRBV28	TRBJ2-3	few
TGTGCCAGCAGTGAAGGCGCGGGTAATCAGCCCCAGCATTTT	CASSEGAGNQPQHF	.	TRBV6-1	TRBJ1-5	many
TGCAGTGCCACCGACGGAAGGAATTCACCCCTCCACTTT	CSATDGRNSPLHF	.	TRBV20-1	TRBJ1-6	.
TGTGCCAGCAGTTTCCCGGGGTCCTACGAGCAGTACTTC	CASSFPGSYEQYF	.	TRBV27	TRBJ2-7	.
TGTGCCAGCAGTCTTGGGGACAGGTACAATGAGCAGTTCTTC	CASSLGDRYNEQFF	TRBD1	TRBV12-3/TRBV12-4	TRBJ2-1	.
TGTGCTATGGAGGGGGGGAGCTCCTACGAGCAGTACTTC	CAMEGGSSYEQYF	.	TRBV21-1	TRBJ2-7	few